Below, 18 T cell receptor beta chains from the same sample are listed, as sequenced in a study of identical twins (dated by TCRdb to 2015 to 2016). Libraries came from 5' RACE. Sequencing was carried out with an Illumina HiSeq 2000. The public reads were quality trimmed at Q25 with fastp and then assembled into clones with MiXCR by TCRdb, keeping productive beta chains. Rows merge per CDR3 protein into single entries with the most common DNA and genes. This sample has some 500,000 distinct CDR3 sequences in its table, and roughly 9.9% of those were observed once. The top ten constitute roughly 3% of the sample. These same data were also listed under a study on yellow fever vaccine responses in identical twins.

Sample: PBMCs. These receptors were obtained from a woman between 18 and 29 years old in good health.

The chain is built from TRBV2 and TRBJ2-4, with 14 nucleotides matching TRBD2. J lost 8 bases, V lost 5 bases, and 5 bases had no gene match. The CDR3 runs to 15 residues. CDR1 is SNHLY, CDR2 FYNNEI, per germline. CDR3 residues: CASSPGLAGGDIQYF. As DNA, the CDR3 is TGTGCCAGCAGTCCTGGACTAGCGGGGGGAGACATTCAGTACTTC.

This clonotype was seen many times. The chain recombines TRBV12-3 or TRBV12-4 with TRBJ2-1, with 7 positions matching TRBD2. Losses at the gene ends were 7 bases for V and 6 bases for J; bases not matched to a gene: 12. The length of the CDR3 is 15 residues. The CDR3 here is CASKRGGAKSNEQFF. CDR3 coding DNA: TGTGCCAGCAAGAGGGGAGGGGCTAAAAGCAATGAGCAGTTCTTC.

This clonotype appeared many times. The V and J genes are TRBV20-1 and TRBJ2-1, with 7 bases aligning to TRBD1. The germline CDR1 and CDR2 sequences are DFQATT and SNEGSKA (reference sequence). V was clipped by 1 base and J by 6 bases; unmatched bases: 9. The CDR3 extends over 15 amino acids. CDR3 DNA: TGCAGTGCTAGAGCCACAGGGGCCCCTCCCAATGAGCAGTTCTTC. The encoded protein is CSARATGAPPNEQFF.

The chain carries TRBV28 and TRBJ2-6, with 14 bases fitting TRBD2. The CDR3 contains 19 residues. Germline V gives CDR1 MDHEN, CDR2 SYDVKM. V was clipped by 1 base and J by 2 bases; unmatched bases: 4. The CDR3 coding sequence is TGTGCCAGCAGTTTATTGGGACTAGCGGGAGTAACTGGGGCCAACGTCCTGACTTTC. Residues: CASSLLGLAGVTGANVLTF. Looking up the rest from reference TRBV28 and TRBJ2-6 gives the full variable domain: DVKVTQSSRYLVKRTGEKVFLECVQDMDHENMFWYRQDPGLGLRLIYFSYDVKMKEKGDIPEGYSVSREKKERFSLILESASTNQTSMYLCASSLLGLAGVTGANVLTFGAGSRLTVL.

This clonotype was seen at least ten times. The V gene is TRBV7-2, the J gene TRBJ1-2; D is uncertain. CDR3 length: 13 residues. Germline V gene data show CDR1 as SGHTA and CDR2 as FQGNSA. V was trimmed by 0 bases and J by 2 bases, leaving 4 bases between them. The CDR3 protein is CASSLARNYGYTF. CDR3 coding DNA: TGTGCCAGCAGCTTAGCCAGGAACTATGGCTACACCTTC.

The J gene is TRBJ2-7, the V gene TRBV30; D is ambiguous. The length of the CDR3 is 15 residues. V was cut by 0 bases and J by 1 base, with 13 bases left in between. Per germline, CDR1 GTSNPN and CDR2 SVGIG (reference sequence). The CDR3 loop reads CAWSVSAFPSYEQYF. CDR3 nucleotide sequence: TGTGCCTGGAGTGTAAGCGCATTCCCTTCCTACGAGCAGTACTTC.

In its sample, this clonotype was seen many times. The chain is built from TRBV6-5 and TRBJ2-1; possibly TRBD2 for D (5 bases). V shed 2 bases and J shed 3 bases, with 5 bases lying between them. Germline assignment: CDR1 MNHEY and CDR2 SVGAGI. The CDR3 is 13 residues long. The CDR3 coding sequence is TGTGCCAGCAGTTACGAGGGCTACAATGAGCAGTTCTTC. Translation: CASSYEGYNEQFF.

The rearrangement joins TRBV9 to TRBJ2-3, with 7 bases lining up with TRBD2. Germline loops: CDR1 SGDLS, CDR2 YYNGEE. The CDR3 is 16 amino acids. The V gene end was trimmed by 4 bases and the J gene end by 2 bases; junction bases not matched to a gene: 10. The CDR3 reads CASSPGTTQSTDTQYF. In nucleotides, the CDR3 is TGTGCCAGCAGCCCCGGGACTACTCAATCCACAGATACGCAGTATTTT.

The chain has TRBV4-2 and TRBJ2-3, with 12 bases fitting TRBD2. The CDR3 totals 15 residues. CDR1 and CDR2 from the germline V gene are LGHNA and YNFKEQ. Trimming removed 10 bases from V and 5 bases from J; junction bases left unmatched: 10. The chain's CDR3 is CANPNRLAGVDTQYF. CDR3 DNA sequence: TGTGCCAACCCCAACCGACTAGCGGGAGTAGATACGCAGTATTTT.

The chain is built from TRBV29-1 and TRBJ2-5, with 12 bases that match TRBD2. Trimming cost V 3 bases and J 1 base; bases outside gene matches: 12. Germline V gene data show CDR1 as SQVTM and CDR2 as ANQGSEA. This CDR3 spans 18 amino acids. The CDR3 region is CSVELAGGPRLLQETQYF. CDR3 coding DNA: TGCAGCGTTGAGCTAGCGGGGGGGCCACGCCTGCTCCAAGAGACCCAGTACTTC.

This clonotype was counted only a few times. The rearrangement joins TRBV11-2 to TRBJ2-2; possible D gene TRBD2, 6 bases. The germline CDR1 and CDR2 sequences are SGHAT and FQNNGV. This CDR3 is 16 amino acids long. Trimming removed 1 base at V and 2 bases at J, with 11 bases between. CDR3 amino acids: CASSLGLARNTGELFF. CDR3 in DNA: TGTGCCAGCAGCTTAGGGCTAGCGAGAAACACCGGGGAGCTGTTTTTT. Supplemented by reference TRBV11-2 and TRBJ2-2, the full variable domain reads EAGVAQSPRYKIIEKRQSVAFWCNPISGHATLYWYQQILGQGPKLLIQFQNNGVVDDSQLPKDRFSAERLKGVDSTLKIQPAKLEDSAVYLCASSLGLARNTGELFFGEGSRLTVL.

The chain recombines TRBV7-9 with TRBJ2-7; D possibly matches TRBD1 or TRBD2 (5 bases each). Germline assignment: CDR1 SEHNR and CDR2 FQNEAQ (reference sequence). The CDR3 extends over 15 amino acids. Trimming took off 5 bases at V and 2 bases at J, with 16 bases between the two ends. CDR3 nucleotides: TGTGCCAGCAGCCGGGACGGCAGCCTCACCTACGAGCAGTACTTC. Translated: CASSRDGSLTYEQYF.

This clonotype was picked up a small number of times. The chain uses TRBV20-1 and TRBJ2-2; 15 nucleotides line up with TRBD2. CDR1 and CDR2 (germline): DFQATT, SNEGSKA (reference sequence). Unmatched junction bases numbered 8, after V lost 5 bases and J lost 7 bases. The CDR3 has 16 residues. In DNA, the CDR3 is TGCAGTGCTGACAAGGGACTAGCGGGAGGTAACGGGGAGCTGTTTTTT. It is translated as CSADKGLAGGNGELFF.

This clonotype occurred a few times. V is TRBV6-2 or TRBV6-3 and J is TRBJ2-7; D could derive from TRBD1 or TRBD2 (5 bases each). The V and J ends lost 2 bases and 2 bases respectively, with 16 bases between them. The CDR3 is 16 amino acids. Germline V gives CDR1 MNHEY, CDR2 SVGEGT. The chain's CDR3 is CASSYGDQHPTYEQYF. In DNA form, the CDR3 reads TGTGCCAGCAGTTACGGGGACCAACACCCAACCTACGAGCAGTACTTC.

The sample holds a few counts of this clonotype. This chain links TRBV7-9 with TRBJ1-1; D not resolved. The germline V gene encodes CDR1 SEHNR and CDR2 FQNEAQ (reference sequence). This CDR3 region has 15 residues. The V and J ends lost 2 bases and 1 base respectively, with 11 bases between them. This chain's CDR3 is CASSLPPGGNTEAFF. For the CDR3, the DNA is TGTGCCAGCAGCTTACCCCCAGGAGGGAACACTGAAGCTTTCTTT.

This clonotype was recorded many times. This CDR3 reads CASSKRLGYSYEQYF. The CDR3 DNA is TGTGCCAGCAGCAAGAGACTAGGTTACTCCTACGAGCAGTACTTC. J is TRBJ2-7 and V is TRBV7-2, with D possibly being TRBD2 (6 bases). The CDR3 extends over 15 amino acids. The germline CDR1 and CDR2 sequences are SGHTA and FQGNSA. V was shortened by 5 bases and J by 0 bases, with 14 bases between the two germline ends.

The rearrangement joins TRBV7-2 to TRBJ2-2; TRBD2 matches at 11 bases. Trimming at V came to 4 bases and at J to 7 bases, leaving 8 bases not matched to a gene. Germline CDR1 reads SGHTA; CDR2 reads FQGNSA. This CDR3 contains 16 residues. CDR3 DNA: TGTGCCAGCAGCTCCCGTAGCGGGGGGGCCCTCGGGGAGCTGTTTTTT. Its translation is CASSSRSGGALGELFF. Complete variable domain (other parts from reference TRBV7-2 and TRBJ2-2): GAGVSQSPSNKVTEKGKDVELRCDPISGHTALYWYRQSLGQGLEFLIYFQGNSAPDKSGLPSDRFSAERTGGSVSTLTIQRTQQEDSAVYLCASSSRSGGALGELFFGEGSRLTVL.

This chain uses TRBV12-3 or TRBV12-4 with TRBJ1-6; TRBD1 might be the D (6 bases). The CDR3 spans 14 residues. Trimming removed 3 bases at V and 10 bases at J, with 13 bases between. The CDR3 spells CASSFRDTTSPLHF. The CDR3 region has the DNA TGTGCCAGCAGTTTTCGGGACACGACCTCACCCCTCCACTTT.